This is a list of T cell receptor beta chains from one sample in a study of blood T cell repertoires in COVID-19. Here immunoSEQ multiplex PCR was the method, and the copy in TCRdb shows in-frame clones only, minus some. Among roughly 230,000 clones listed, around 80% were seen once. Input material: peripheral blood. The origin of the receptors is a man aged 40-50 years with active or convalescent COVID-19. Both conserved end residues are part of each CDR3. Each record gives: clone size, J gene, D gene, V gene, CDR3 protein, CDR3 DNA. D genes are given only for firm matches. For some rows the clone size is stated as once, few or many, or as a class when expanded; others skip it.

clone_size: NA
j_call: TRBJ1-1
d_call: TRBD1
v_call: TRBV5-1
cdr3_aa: CASRLGQANTEAFF
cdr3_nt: TGCGCCAGCCGACTCGGACAGGCAAACACTGAAGCTTTCTTT

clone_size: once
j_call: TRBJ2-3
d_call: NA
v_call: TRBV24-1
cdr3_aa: CATSGIQDTQYF
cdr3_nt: TGTGCCACCAGTGGTATACAGGATACGCAGTATTTT

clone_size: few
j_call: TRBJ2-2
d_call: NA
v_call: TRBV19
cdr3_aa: CASSIGLYTGELFF
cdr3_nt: TGTGCCAGTAGTATAGGACTCTACACCGGGGAGCTGTTTTTT

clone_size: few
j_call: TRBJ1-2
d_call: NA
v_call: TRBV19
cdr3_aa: CASTPRDTGRTNGYTF
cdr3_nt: TGTGCCAGTACCCCCCGGGACACAGGTCGCACCAATGGCTACACCTTC

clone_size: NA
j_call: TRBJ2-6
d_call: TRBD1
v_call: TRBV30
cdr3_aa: CAWDRGGTSGANVLTF
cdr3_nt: TGTGCCTGGGACAGGGGCGGGACTTCCGGGGCCAACGTCCTGACTTTC

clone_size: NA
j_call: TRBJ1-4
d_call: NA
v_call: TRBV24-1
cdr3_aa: CATSDAGVEKLFF
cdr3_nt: TGTGCCACCTCGGACGCAGGGGTCGAAAAACTGTTTTTT

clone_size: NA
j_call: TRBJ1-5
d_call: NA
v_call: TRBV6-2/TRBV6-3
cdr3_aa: CASSYMGARSNQPQHF
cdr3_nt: TGTGCCAGCAGTTACATGGGGGCGAGGAGCAATCAGCCCCAGCATTTT

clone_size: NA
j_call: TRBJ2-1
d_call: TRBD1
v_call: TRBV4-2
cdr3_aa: CASSQGRQGSYNEQFF
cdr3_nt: TGTGCCAGCAGCCAAGGCAGACAGGGCTCCTACAATGAGCAGTTCTTC

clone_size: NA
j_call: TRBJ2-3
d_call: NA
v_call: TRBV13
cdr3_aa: CASSHRASGTDTQYF
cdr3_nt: TGTGCCAGCAGCCACCGAGCATCTGGCACAGATACGCAGTATTTT

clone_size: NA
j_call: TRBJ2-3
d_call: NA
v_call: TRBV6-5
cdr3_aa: CASSFRGPWVADTQYF
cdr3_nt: TGTGCCAGCAGTTTCAGGGGACCGTGGGTCGCAGATACGCAGTATTTT

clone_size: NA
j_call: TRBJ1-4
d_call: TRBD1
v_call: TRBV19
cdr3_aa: CASSIRHGDSPNEKLFF
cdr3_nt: TGTGCCAGTAGTATACGACATGGGGACAGCCCAAATGAAAAACTGTTTTTT

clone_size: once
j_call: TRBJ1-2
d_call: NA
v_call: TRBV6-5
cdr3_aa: CASSYRQENYGYTF
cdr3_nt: TGTGCCAGCAGTTATAGACAGGAAAACTATGGCTACACCTTC

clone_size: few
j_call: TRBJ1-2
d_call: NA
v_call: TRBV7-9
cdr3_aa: CASSIEEGNYGYTF
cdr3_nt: TGTGCCAGCAGCATTGAGGAGGGTAACTATGGCTACACCTTC

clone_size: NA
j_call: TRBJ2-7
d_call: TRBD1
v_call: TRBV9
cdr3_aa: CASSVGQGLNEQYF
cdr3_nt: TGTGCCAGCAGCGTAGGACAGGGATTAAACGAGCAGTACTTC

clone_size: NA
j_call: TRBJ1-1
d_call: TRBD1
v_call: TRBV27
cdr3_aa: CASRTQGTDNTEAFF
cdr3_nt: TGTGCCAGCAGAACACAGGGGACAGACAACACTGAAGCTTTCTTT

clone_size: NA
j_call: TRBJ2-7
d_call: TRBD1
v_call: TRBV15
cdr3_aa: CATSRAGQGVGYEQYF
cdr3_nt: TGTGCCACCAGCAGGGCCGGACAGGGGGTAGGCTACGAGCAGTACTTC

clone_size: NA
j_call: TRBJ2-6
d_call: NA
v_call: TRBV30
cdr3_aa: CAWIFQSSGANVLTF
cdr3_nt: TGTGCCTGGATTTTTCAGTCTTCTGGGGCCAACGTCCTGACTTTC

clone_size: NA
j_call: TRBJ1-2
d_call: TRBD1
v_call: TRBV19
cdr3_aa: CASRKTEGRGQGSYGYTF
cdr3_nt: TGTGCCAGTAGAAAGACGGAGGGCAGGGGGCAAGGTAGCTATGGCTACACCTTC

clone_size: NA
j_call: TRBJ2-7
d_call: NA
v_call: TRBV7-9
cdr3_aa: CASSLATGSILYEQYF
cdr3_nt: TGTGCCAGCAGCTTAGCTACAGGGTCCATCCTCTACGAGCAGTACTTC

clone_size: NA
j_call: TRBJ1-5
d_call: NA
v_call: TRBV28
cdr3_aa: CASRLMEGGNQPQHF
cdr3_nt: TGTGCCAGCAGGCTTATGGAGGGTGGCAATCAGCCCCAGCATTTT

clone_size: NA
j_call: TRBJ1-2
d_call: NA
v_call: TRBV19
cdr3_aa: CASSVSGYGYTF
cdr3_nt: TGTGCCAGTAGTGTTTCAGGCTATGGCTACACCTTC

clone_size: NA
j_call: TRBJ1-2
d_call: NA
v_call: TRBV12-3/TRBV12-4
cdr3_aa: CASTRGLGYGYTF
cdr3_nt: TGTGCCAGCACCCGGGGGTTGGGTTATGGCTACACCTTC

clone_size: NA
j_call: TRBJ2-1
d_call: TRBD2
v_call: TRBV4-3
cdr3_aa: CASSQVPTSGYNEQFF
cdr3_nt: TGCGCCAGCAGCCAAGTCCCGACTAGCGGATACAATGAGCAGTTCTTC

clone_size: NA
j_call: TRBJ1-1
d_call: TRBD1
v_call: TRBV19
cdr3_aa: CASTRPGTGNTEAFF
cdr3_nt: TGTGCCAGTACCCGCCCAGGGACAGGGAACACTGAAGCTTTCTTT

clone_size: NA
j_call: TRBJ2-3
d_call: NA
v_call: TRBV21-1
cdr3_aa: CASSKRQKIGGLADTQYF
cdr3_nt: TGTGCCAGCAGCAAACGTCAAAAGATAGGGGGCTTAGCAGATACGCAGTATTTT

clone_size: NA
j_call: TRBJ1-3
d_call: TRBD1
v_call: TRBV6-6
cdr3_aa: CASSYSGQGGNTIYF
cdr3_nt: TGTGCCAGCAGTTACTCCGGACAGGGTGGAAACACCATATATTTT

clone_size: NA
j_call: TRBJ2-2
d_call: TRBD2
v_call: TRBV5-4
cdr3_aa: CASSLRSSGRTGELFF
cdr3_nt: TGTGCCAGCAGCTTGAGGTCTAGCGGGAGGACCGGGGAGCTGTTTTTT

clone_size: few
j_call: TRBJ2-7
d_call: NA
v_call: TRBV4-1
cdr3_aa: CASSQASRAHEQYF
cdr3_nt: TGCGCCAGCAGCCAAGCGAGCAGGGCCCACGAGCAGTACTTC

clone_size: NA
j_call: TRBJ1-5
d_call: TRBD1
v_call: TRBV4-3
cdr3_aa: CASSLRTGDQPQHF
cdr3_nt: TGCGCCAGCAGCTTACGGACAGGGGACCAGCCCCAGCATTTT

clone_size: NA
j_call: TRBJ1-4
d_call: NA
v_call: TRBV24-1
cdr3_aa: CATSESDTTEKLFF
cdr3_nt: TGTGCCACCAGTGAATCCGACACGACCGAAAAACTGTTTTTT

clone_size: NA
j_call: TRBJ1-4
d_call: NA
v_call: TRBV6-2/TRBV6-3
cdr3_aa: CASSHQGSPGSEKLFF
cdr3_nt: TGTGCCAGCAGTCACCAGGGCTCCCCAGGAAGCGAAAAACTGTTTTTT

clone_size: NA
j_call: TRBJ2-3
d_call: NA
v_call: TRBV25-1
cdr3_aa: CTSSELTTDTQYF
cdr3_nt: TGTACCAGCAGTGAGTTAACTACCGATACGCAGTATTTT

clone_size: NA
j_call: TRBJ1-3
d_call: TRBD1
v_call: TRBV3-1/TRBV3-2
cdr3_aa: CASSQRQGSGNTIYF
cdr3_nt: TGTGCCAGCAGCCAAAGACAGGGATCCGGAAACACCATATATTTT

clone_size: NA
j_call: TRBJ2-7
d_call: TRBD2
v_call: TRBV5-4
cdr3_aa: CASSRTRTSGIRVDEQYF
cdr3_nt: TGTGCCAGCAGCCGGACAAGGACTAGCGGGATTAGGGTGGACGAGCAGTACTTC

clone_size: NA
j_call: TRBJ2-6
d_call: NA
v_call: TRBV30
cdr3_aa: CAWTLSGANVLTF
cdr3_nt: TGTGCCTGGACCCTCTCTGGGGCCAACGTCCTGACTTTC

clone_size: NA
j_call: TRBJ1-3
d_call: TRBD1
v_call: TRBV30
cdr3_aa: CAWKNRDRGNTIYF
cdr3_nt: TGTGCCTGGAAGAACAGGGACAGGGGAAACACCATATATTTT

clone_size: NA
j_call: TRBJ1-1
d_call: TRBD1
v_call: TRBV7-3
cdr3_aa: CASSHSGQRNTEAFF
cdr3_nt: TGTGCCAGCAGCCATTCGGGACAGAGAAACACTGAAGCTTTCTTT

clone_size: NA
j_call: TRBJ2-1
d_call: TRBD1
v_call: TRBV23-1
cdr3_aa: CASRPENRDRGVNEQFF
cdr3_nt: TGCGCCAGCAGGCCCGAAAACCGGGACAGGGGGGTTAATGAGCAGTTCTTC

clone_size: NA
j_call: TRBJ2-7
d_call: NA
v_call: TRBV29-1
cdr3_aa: CSVEDGGHEQYF
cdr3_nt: TGCAGCGTTGAAGACGGGGGGCACGAGCAGTACTTC

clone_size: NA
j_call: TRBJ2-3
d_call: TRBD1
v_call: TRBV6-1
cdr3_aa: CASSEVQGADTQYF
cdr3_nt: TGTGCCAGCAGTGAAGTACAGGGGGCCGATACGCAGTATTTT

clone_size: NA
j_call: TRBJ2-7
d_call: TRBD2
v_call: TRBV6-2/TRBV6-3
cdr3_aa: CASSFFPEAGRYSYEQYF
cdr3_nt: TGTGCCAGCAGTTTTTTCCCCGAAGCGGGGAGATACTCCTACGAGCAGTACTTC